This note documents a single T cell receptor (beta chain) sequence. Antigen specificity is unknown. The data originate from a study of T cells expressing NK-cell markers. Study in general: Just one sequenced donor of eight was HCMV-seronegative, while seven were seropositive. Study-wide results and limits: In several donors, dominant clonotypes made up about 28.3-65% of CD3+CD56-NKG2C+ cells. Expanded clones of NKG2C+ T cells had an unclear HCMV specificity.

The length of the CDR3 is 18 residues. Germline V gene lookup returns CDR1 LGHNA and CDR2 YSLEER. cDNA encoding TCR beta was synthesized via 5'RACE template switching incorporating UMIs. TCRdb processed the 5' RACE reads again and assigns one entry to each CDR3 protein, with no DNA. This table lists under 500,000 distinct CDR3 sequences. The TCR comes from a woman aged 18-70 years in good health. This chain uses TRBV4-3 with TRBJ2-2. The sequenced material came from blood T cells: a sorted CD56 or NKG2C T cell subset, CD4+ or CD8+ T cells, or bulk PBMC T cells (not recorded which). The chain's CDR3 is CASSQDRWLAANTGELFF.